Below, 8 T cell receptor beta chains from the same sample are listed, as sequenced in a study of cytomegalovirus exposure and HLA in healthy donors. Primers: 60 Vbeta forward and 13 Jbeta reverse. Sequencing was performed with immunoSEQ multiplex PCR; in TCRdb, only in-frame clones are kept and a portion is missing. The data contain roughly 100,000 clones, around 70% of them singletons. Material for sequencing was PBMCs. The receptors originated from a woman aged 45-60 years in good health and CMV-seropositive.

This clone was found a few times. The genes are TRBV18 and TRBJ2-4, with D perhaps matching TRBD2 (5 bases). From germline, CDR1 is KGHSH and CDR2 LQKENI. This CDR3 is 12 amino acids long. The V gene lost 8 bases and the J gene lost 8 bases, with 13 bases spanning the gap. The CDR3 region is CASHGIVDIQYF. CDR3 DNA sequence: TGTGCCAGCCACGGGATAGTCGACATTCAGTACTTC.

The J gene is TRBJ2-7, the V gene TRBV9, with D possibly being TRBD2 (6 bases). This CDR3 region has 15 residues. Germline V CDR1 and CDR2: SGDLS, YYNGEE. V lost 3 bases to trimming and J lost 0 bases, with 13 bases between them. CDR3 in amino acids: CASSAGGPSSYEQYF. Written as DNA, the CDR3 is TGTGCCAGCAGCGCCGGGGGACCCAGCTCCTACGAGCAGTACTTC.

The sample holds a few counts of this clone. For the CDR3, the DNA is TGTGCCAGCTCACCAGGGAGTTTCTCCTACGAGCAGTACTTC. Protein: CASSPGSFSYEQYF. The gene calls are TRBV18 and TRBJ2-7; tentative D call: TRBD2 (5 bases). The CDR3 sequence is 14 residues long. V was pared by 2 bases and J by 0 bases, with 8 bases between. Germline CDR1 reads KGHSH; CDR2 reads LQKENI. Full variable domain (remainder filled in from reference TRBV18 and TRBJ2-7): NAGVMQNPRHLVRRRGQEARLRCSPMKGHSHVYWYRQLPEEGLKFMVYLQKENIIDESGMPKERFSAEFPKEGPSILRIQQVVRGDSAAYFCASSPGSFSYEQYFGPGTRLTVT.

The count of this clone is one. DNA for the CDR3: TGTGCCAGCATCCCCCCGGGACAGGGTCTCGCCACAGATACGCAGTATTTT. Encoded protein: CASIPPGQGLATDTQYF. V usage is TRBV28 and J usage is TRBJ2-3, with 9 bases aligning to TRBD1. Germline CDR1 MDHEN, CDR2 SYDVKM. Trimming removed 7 bases from V and 2 bases from J; junction bases left unmatched: 13. The CDR3 spans 17 residues. Filled out from reference TRBV28 and TRBJ2-3, the complete variable domain reads DVKVTQSSRYLVKRTGEKVFLECVQDMDHENMFWYRQDPGLGLRLIYFSYDVKMKEKGDIPEGYSVSREKKERFSLILESASTNQTSMYLCASIPPGQGLATDTQYFGPGTRLTVL.

The CDR3 DNA is TGTGCCGGGGGCGGACATATCACCGGGGAGCTGTTTTTT. Translating gives CAGGGHITGELFF. The chain joins TRBV30 to TRBJ2-2; a weak D match, TRBD1 (6 bases). The length of the CDR3 is 13 residues. Trimming stripped 8 bases from V and 4 bases from J, with 14 bases between. Germline values: CDR1 GTSNPN, CDR2 SVGIG (reference sequence).

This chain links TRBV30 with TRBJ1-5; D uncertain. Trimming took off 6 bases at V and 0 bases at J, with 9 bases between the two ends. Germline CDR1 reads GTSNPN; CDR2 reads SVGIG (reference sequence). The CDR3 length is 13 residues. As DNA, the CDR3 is TGTGCCTGCCAACTTAATAGCAATCAGCCCCAGCATTTT. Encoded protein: CACQLNSNQPQHF.

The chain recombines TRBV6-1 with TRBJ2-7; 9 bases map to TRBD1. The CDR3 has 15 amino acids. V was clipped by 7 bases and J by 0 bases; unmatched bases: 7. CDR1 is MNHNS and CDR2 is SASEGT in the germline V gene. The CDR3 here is CASIQGQGSSYEQYF. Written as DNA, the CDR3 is TGTGCCAGCATTCAGGGACAGGGAAGCTCCTACGAGCAGTACTTC.

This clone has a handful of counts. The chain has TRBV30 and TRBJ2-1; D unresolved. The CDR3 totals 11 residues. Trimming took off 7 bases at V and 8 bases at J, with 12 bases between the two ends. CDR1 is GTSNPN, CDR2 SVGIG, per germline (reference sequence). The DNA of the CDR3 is TGTGCCTCGGATCTAGGTTATGAGCAGTTCTTC. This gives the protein CASDLGYEQFF.